This T cell receptor (beta chain) was sequenced for a study of T cell responses to AZD1222 COVID-19 vaccine. Regarding the study as a whole: White British people made up most donors, females outnumbered males, and clonal diversity was possibly underestimated. It was only a handful of AZD1222 recipients who were seropositive at baseline. Nearly half of spike-specific TCRs reportedly target variant regions that are unmutated in the B.1.351 and B.1.1.7 variants.

CDR3 length: 12 residues. The germline V gene encodes CDR1 MNHNY and CDR2 SVGAGI (reference sequence). The V end was cut by 6 bases, the J end by 6 bases, with 10 bases between. Sequencing was performed with immunoSEQ multiplex PCR; in TCRdb, only in-frame clones are kept and a portion is missing. The sample records some 120,000 clones, about 88% being singletons. Points on this clone: What it binds is not known.

The receptor was isolated from an adult in good health. The sequences come from peripheral blood, collected on day 0 of MenACWY control vaccination. The chain joins TRBV6-6 to TRBJ2-3; D not resolved. CDR3 sequence reads: CASSIDRDTQYF. The CDR3 nucleotides are TGTGCCAGCAGCATCGATCGGGATACGCAGTATTTT.